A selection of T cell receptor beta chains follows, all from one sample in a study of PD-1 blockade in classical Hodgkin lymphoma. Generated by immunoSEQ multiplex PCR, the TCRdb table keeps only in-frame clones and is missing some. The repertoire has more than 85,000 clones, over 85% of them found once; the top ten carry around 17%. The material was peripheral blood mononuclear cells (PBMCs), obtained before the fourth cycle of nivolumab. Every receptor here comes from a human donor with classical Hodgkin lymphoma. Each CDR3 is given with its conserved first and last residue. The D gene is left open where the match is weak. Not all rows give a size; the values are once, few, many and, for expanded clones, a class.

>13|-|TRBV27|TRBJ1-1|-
CASSFTRITEAFF
TGTGCCAGCAGTTTCACCCGAATCACTGAAGCTTTCTTT
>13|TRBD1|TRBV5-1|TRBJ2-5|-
CASSRGQGETQYF
TGCGCCAGCAGCCGGGGACAGGGCGAGACCCAGTACTTC
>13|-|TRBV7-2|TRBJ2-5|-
CASSPSLPLTQYF
TGTGCCAGCAGCCCCTCCCTTCCCCTCACCCAGTACTTC
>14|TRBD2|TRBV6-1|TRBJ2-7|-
CASRTGGNPYEQYF
TGTGCCAGCAGGACGGGAGGGAATCCCTACGAGCAGTACTTC
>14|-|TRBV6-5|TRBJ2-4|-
CASSYSQIRNIQYF
TGTGCCAGCAGTTATTCGCAGATCAGGAACATTCAGTACTTC
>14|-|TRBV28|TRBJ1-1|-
CATRLEYDTTEAFF
TGTGCCACCAGGTTGGAGTATGATACCACTGAAGCTTTCTTT
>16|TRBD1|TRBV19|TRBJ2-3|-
CASSRSGQLSTDTQYF
TGTGCCAGTAGTAGATCGGGACAGTTAAGCACAGATACGCAGTATTTT
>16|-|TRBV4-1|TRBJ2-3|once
CASSQVGRESTDTQYF
TGCGCCAGCAGCCAAGTTGGGCGGGAAAGCACAGATACGCAGTATTTT
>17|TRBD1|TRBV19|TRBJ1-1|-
CASSTLTGTGSNTEAFF
TGTGCCAGTAGTACCTTGACCGGGACAGGGTCGAACACTGAAGCTTTCTTT
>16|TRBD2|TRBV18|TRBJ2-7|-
CASSPRASGSGNEQYF
TGTGCCAGCTCACCACGGGCCAGCGGGAGTGGAAACGAGCAGTACTTC
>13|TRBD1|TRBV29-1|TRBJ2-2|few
CSVPGQVSGELFF
TGCAGCGTCCCGGGACAGGTTTCCGGGGAGCTGTTTTTT
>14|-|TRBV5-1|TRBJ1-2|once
CASSISSQSYGYTF
TGCGCCAGCAGCATCTCGTCGCAGAGCTATGGCTACACCTTC
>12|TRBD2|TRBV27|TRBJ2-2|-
CASAGGAGELFF
TGTGCCAGCGCCGGGGGGGCCGGGGAGCTGTTTTTT
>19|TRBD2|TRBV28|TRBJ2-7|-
CASRRGGGLAGGSSYEQYF
TGTGCCAGCAGGCGCGGAGGTGGGCTAGCGGGAGGGAGCTCCTACGAGCAGTACTTC
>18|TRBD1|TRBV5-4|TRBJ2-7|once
CASSLDRERTRTTYEQYF
TGTGCCAGCAGCCTGGACAGGGAACGCACAAGAACCACCTACGAGCAGTACTTC
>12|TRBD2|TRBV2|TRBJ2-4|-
CASSEARGGRYF
TGTGCCAGCAGTGAAGCGCGGGGCGGGAGGTACTTC
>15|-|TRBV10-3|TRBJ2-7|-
CAISDFPPSGYEQYF
TGTGCCATCAGTGATTTTCCCCCGTCGGGGTACGAGCAGTACTTC
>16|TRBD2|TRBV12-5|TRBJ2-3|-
CASGLGGLASTDTQYF
TGTGCTAGTGGTTTGGGGGGACTAGCCAGCACAGATACGCAGTATTTT
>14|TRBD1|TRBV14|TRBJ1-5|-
CASSPTGWNQPQHF
TGTGCCAGCAGCCCGACAGGGTGGAATCAGCCCCAGCATTTT
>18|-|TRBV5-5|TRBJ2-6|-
CASSFRGGQVSGANVLTF
TGTGCCAGCAGCTTCAGGGGGGGACAGGTCTCTGGGGCCAACGTCCTGACTTTC
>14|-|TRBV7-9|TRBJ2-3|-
CASSTEGGPDTQYF
TGTGCCAGCAGCACCGAGGGGGGGCCAGATACGCAGTATTTT
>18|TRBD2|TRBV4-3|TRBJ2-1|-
CASSQKAGGLAGVNEQFF
TGCGCCAGCAGCCAAAAGGCTGGGGGACTAGCGGGAGTCAATGAGCAGTTCTTC
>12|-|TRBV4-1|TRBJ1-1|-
CASSQGADEAFF
TGCGCCAGCAGCCAAGGGGCCGATGAAGCTTTCTTT
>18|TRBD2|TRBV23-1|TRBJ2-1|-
CASSHPSSGGFSYNEQFF
TGCGCCAGCAGTCACCCTTCTAGCGGGGGCTTTTCCTACAATGAGCAGTTCTTC
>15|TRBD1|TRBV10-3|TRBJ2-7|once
CAISTGTGYSYEQYF
TGTGCCATCAGTACCGGGACAGGGTACTCCTACGAGCAGTACTTC
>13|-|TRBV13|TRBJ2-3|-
CASSPLRGDTQYF
TGTGCCAGCAGCCCCCTCCGGGGGGATACGCAGTATTTT
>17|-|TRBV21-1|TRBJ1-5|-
CASSKASVSYSNQPQHF
TGTGCCAGCAGCAAAGCTTCAGTTTCCTATAGCAATCAGCCCCAGCATTTT
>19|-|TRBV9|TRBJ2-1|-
CASSFEGVPGTHSYNEQFF
TGTGCCAGCAGCTTCGAGGGGGTCCCAGGGACTCACTCCTACAATGAGCAGTTCTTC